This TCR beta chain was observed in a study of post-analysis software for immune sequencing data. Presence of unique molecular identifiers characterized the TCR beta cDNA libraries. TCRdb re-analysed the PCR reads in MiXCR, keeping a single row per CDR3 protein. The sample consists of hundreds of thousands of distinct CDR3 sequences, just under 30% of them appearing once. The sample consisted of blood. The source is a girl under 18 with multiple sclerosis.

The DNA for the CDR3 is TGTGCCATCGAGAAGGAGACAGGGGGCGAGCAGTACTTC. Its protein product is CAIEKETGGEQYF. The gene calls are TRBV10-3 and TRBJ2-5; 9 bases line up with TRBD1. The J call is in doubt because the DNA end fits TRBJ2-7 better. Germline V gene data show CDR1 as ENHRY and CDR2 as SYGVKD. The CDR3 spans 13 residues.